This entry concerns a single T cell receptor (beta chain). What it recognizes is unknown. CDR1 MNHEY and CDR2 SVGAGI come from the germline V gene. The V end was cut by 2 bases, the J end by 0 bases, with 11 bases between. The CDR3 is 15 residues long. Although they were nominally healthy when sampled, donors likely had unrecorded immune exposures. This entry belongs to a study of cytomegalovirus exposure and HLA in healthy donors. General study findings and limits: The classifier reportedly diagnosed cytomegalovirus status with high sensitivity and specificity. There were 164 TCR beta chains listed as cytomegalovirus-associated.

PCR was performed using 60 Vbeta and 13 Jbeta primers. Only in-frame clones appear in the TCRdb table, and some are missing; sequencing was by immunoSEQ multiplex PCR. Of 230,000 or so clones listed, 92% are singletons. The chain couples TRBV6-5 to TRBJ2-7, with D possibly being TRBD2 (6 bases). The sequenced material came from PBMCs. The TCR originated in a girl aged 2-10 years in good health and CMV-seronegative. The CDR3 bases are TGTGCCAGCAGTTACAAGGGAGGAAGCTCCTACGAGCAGTACTTC. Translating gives CASSYKGGSSYEQYF.